One and the same sample provided the 23 T cell receptor beta chains below, sequenced in a study of blood T cell repertoires in COVID-19. Sequencing used immunoSEQ multiplex PCR; TCRdb keeps in-frame clones, though not all of them. Of roughly 17,000 clones in the sample, around 84% were seen once. Sequencing input: peripheral blood. Every receptor here comes from a human donor with active COVID-19. The donor label of this sample is uncertain.

This clone was seen only a few times. The chain uses TRBV4-2 and TRBJ2-3, with 11 bases matching TRBD2. Trimming removed 5 bases from V and 6 bases from J; junction bases left unmatched: 10. The CDR3 runs 16 residues. Germline V gives CDR1 LGHNA, CDR2 YNFKEQ. CDR3 protein: CASSTGLAGGHDTQYF. In nucleotides, the CDR3 is TGTGCCAGCAGCACTGGGTTAGCGGGGGGGCACGATACGCAGTATTTT.

This chain joins TRBV7-8 and TRBJ1-1; the D is unclear. Deletions cut 3 bases from V and 7 bases from J, with 12 bases between. This CDR3 is 13 amino acids long. Germline V gives CDR1 SGHVS, CDR2 FQNEAQ. In DNA form, the CDR3 reads TGTGCCAGCAGCTTGAACGGAGACTTTGAAGCTTTCTTT. As protein: CASSLNGDFEAFF.

The V gene is TRBV6-1, the J gene TRBJ1-3, with 7 bases fitting TRBD1. This CDR3 has 18 amino acids. V lost 4 bases and J lost 0; bases outside the gene matches: 12. From germline, CDR1 is MNHNS and CDR2 SASEGT. The CDR3 protein is CASSGFFVDRDSGNTIYF. CDR3 coding DNA: TGTGCCAGCAGTGGTTTCTTTGTAGACAGGGACTCTGGAAACACCATATATTTT.

The genes are TRBV19 and TRBJ1-5; the match to TRBD1 covers 9 bases. V dropped 2 bases and J dropped 7; count of bases not matched to a gene: 15. In germline, CDR1 is LNHDA, CDR2 SQIVND (reference sequence). The CDR3 runs to 18 residues. The CDR3 here is CASSIPFPGTGNNQPQHF. CDR3 DNA: TGTGCCAGTAGTATACCTTTCCCCGGGACAGGGAATAACCAGCCCCAGCATTTT.

The chain couples TRBV18 to TRBJ2-2; 8 positions agree with TRBD2. CDR1 is KGHSH, CDR2 LQKENI, per germline. The CDR3 is 14 residues long. After removal of 4 bases from V and 5 bases from J, the junction contained 3 bases not matched to a gene. The CDR3 protein is CASSRRGGTGELFF. For the CDR3, the DNA is TGTGCCAGCTCACGACGGGGGGGAACCGGGGAGCTGTTTTTT. The full variable domain, with the rest looked up from reference TRBV18 and TRBJ2-2, is NAGVMQNPRHLVRRRGQEARLRCSPMKGHSHVYWYRQLPEEGLKFMVYLQKENIIDESGMPKERFSAEFPKEGPSILRIQQVVRGDSAAYFCASSRRGGTGELFFGEGSRLTVL.

The J gene is TRBJ1-2, the V gene TRBV5-5; D may be TRBD1 (6 bases). Trimming stripped 4 bases from V and 6 bases from J, with 16 bases between. This CDR3 is built from 14 residues. Germline V gene sequence: CDR1 SGHKS, CDR2 YYEKEE (reference sequence). The CDR3 coding sequence is TGTGCCAGCAGCCGAACTGCAGGGGTTCATGGCTACACCTTC. Its protein product is CASSRTAGVHGYTF.

The DNA for the CDR3 is TGTGCCAGCAGTTTCGACAGCTACCAAGAGACCCAGTACTTC. This gives the protein CASSFDSYQETQYF. The chain joins TRBV27 to TRBJ2-5, with a weak D call TRBD1 (5 bases). The CDR3 is 14 amino acids. Per germline, CDR1 MNHEY and CDR2 SMNVEV (reference sequence). V lost 3 bases and J lost 0, with 8 bases in between.

This chain connects TRBV7-2 to TRBJ1-2, with D unresolved. V was clipped by 4 bases and J by 0 bases, with 15 bases between them. Per the germline V gene, CDR1 is SGHTA and CDR2 is FQGNSA. The CDR3 totals 16 residues. The CDR3 sequence is CASSYKLGRTNYGYTF. The CDR3 region has the DNA TGTGCCAGCAGCTACAAGCTGGGGAGGACTAACTATGGCTACACCTTC.

This chain joins TRBV4-3 and TRBJ2-2; TRBD2 might be the D (6 bases). The CDR3 sequence is 16 residues long. V was shortened by 0 bases and J by 6 bases, with 14 bases between the two germline ends. Germline lookup yields CDR1 LGHNA and CDR2 YSLEER. CDR3 sequence reads: CASSQDVPGRSGELFF. As DNA, the CDR3 is TGCGCCAGCAGCCAAGATGTACCAGGGAGGTCCGGGGAGCTGTTTTTT.

The chain carries TRBV2 and TRBJ2-5; D is undetermined. The CDR3 is made up of 13 amino acids. V was cut by 5 bases and J by 5 bases, with 12 bases left in between. CDR1 and CDR2 from the germline V gene are SNHLY and FYNNEI. As DNA, the CDR3 is TGTGCCAGCAGTCTACAGAGAACGGAGACCCAGTACTTC. Translating gives CASSLQRTETQYF.

The chain couples TRBV2 to TRBJ2-1, with a weak D call TRBD2 (5 bases). This CDR3 is 13 amino acids long. The V end was cut by 7 bases, the J end by 4 bases, with 11 bases between. Germline V gives CDR1 SNHLY, CDR2 FYNNEI. The CDR3 spells CASTPEGYNEQFF. CDR3 DNA sequence: TGTGCCAGCACCCCCGAGGGTTACAATGAGCAGTTCTTC. Variable domain in full (rest from reference TRBV2 and TRBJ2-1): EPEVTQTPSHQVTQMGQEVILRCVPISNHLYFYWYRQILGQKVEFLVSFYNNEISEKSEIFDDQFSVERPDGSNFTLKIRSTKLEDSAMYFCASTPEGYNEQFFGPGTRLTVL.

The chain combines TRBV25-1 with TRBJ2-5; TRBD2 agrees at 8 bases. The germline gives CDR1 MGHDK, CDR2 SYGVNS. Trimming took 3 bases from V and 5 from J; bases not matched to a gene: 5. The CDR3 spans 14 residues. DNA of the CDR3: TGTGCCAGCAGTGACCGGGGGGGATATGAGACCCAGTACTTC. Amino acid sequence: CASSDRGGYETQYF.

This rearrangement joins TRBV5-6 to TRBJ2-3, with 8 bases fitting TRBD2. V was clipped by 10 bases and J by 4 bases; unmatched bases: 11. Germline assignment: CDR1 SGHDT and CDR2 YYEEEE. This CDR3 contains 14 residues. This CDR3 is CASTREGKADTQYF. Here the CDR3 DNA reads TGTGCCTCAACCCGGGAGGGGAAAGCAGATACGCAGTATTTT.

The chain recombines TRBV11-2 with TRBJ2-3; 7 positions agree with TRBD2. The CDR3 has 15 residues. J was trimmed by 4 bases and V by 4 bases; bases with no gene match: 8. Per germline, CDR1 SGHAT and CDR2 FQNNGV. CDR3 region: CASSSLWAGADTQYF. The DNA of the CDR3 is TGTGCCAGCAGCTCCCTCTGGGCGGGGGCAGATACGCAGTATTTT.

The rearrangement links TRBV6-2 or TRBV6-3 to TRBJ2-1, with 9 positions matching TRBD2. With V trimmed by 5 bases and J by 7 bases, 27 bases remained unmatched. There are 21 residues in the CDR3. Germline CDR1 reads MNHEY; CDR2 reads SVGEGT. The CDR3 DNA sequence: TGTGCCAGCAGTCCCCACTCTGCGGGGGGGGCCAGACGTCAGAGGAGAAATGAGCAGTTCTTC. This sequence encodes CASSPHSAGGARRQRRNEQFF.

The V call is TRBV6-2 or TRBV6-3, the J call TRBJ2-1, with 8 bases fitting TRBD2. Germline V gives CDR1 MNHEY, CDR2 SVGEGT. CDR3 length equals 16 residues. V trimming: 5 bases; J trimming: 6 bases; junction bases outside the gene matches: 12. CDR3 protein: CASSTSAGVASNEQFF. In DNA, the CDR3 is TGTGCCAGCAGTACCTCAGCGGGGGTGGCCAGCAATGAGCAGTTCTTC.

The gene calls are TRBV2 and TRBJ1-1; D is undetermined. Germline loops: CDR1 SNHLY, CDR2 FYNNEI. Between the trimmed V and J ends, which lost 7 bases and 0 bases, there was a span of 9 bases. There are 13 residues in the CDR3. CDR3 DNA sequence: TGTGCCAGCAAGATTCAGTTGAACACTGAAGCTTTCTTT. Encoded protein: CASKIQLNTEAFF.

This chain uses TRBV28 with TRBJ1-1; D ambiguous. Germline CDR1 is MDHEN and CDR2 is SYDVKM. Between the trimmed V and J ends, which lost 5 bases and 4 bases, there was a span of 14 bases. The CDR3 length is 14 residues. Here the CDR3 DNA reads TGTGCCAGCAGTCCCCCCGCCCGGGGCACTGAAGCTTTCTTT. This translates into CASSPPARGTEAFF.

This clone was counted only a few times. The genes are TRBV18 and TRBJ1-3, with D possibly TRBD1 on 5 matching bases. Germline V CDR1 and CDR2: KGHSH, LQKENI. The V and J ends lost 2 bases and 0 bases respectively, with 14 bases between them. The CDR3 runs to 17 residues. CDR3 in DNA: TGTGCCAGCTCACCATGGGCCAGGGCCCTCTCTGGAAACACCATATATTTT. Protein sequence: CASSPWARALSGNTIYF.

The rearrangement uses TRBV6-5 and TRBJ2-5; the D gene is possibly TRBD2 (7 bases). This CDR3 is built from 15 residues. The V end lost 2 bases, the J end lost 4 bases, and 14 bases lay between the germline ends. Germline V gives CDR1 MNHEY, CDR2 SVGAGI. Written as DNA, the CDR3 is TGTGCCAGCAGTTACGAAGGGGGGGCGGTAGAGACCCAGTACTTC. It encodes CASSYEGGAVETQYF.

The chain joins TRBV9 to TRBJ2-1; TRBD1 might be the D (5 bases). Germline CDR1 reads SGDLS; CDR2 reads YYNGEE. Trimming removed 2 bases from V and 9 bases from J, with 12 bases in between. The CDR3 contains 13 residues. The CDR3 spells CASSVSRVGEQFF. The CDR3 DNA follows: TGTGCCAGCAGCGTCTCCAGGGTTGGTGAGCAGTTCTTC. Full variable domain (remainder filled in from reference TRBV9 and TRBJ2-1): DSGVTQTPKHLITATGQRVTLRCSPRSGDLSVYWYQQSLDQGLQFLIQYYNGEERAKGNILERFSAQQFPDLHSELNLSSLELGDSALYFCASSVSRVGEQFFGPGTRLTVL.

The rearrangement joins TRBV27 to TRBJ2-3; 7 bases fit TRBD2. Germline lookup yields CDR1 MNHEY and CDR2 SMNVEV (reference sequence). The length of the CDR3 is 16 residues. V shed 3 bases and J 0 bases; nucleotides not matched to a gene: 6. CDR3 sequence reads: CASSFFARGSTDTQYF. In DNA form, the CDR3 reads TGTGCCAGCAGTTTCTTTGCGCGGGGGAGCACAGATACGCAGTATTTT.

The CDR3 DNA follows: TGTGCCAGTAGCTCGTGGCGGGGGAGCTCCTACGAGCAGTACTTC. It yields the protein CASSSWRGSSYEQYF. The rearrangement uses TRBV19 and TRBJ2-7; 7 positions agree with TRBD2. CDR3 length: 15 residues. The trim removed 6 bases at V and 0 bases at J, leaving 8 bases unmatched. Germline CDR1 LNHDA, CDR2 SQIVND (reference sequence).